A selection of T cell receptor beta chains follows, all from one sample in a study of shared clonotypes between healthy human individuals. Clones were read by immunoSEQ multiplex PCR, and TCRdb kept only the in-frame ones, dropping some. The sample consists of around 2.1 million clones, around 93% of them appearing once. Sequencing was done on a sample of naive CD8+ T cells from PBMCs. Receptors were obtained from a young man in good health. Some clones in this sample may be carry-over from other donors' samples. Each CDR3 is given with its conserved first and last residue. A D gene is named only where the DNA matches it firmly. Expanded clones are given a class, and other clones once, few, many or no size at all.

CDR3nt: TGCAGCGTTGAGGTCGTCGGGGGGGGTGAAAAACTGTTTTTT
CDR3aa: CSVEVVGGGEKLFF
d_gene: -
v_gene: TRBV29-1
j_gene: TRBJ1-4
abundance: -

CDR3nt: TGTGCCAGCAGACTGGGGCGGCGAGCAACTAATGAAAAACTGTTTTTT
CDR3aa: CASRLGRRATNEKLFF
d_gene: -
v_gene: TRBV5-5
j_gene: TRBJ1-4
abundance: -

CDR3nt: TGTGCCAGCAGCTTAGGGTATAGCAATCAGCCCCAGCATTTT
CDR3aa: CASSLGYSNQPQHF
d_gene: -
v_gene: TRBV7-9
j_gene: TRBJ1-5
abundance: few

CDR3nt: TGTGCCAGCAGCTTAGGGCTAGCGGGAGGAGAGACCCAGTACTTC
CDR3aa: CASSLGLAGGETQYF
d_gene: TRBD2
v_gene: TRBV7-8
j_gene: TRBJ2-5
abundance: -

CDR3nt: TGTGCCAGCAGCTTAAGTCCTCTAAACGAGCAGTACTTC
CDR3aa: CASSLSPLNEQYF
d_gene: -
v_gene: TRBV7-8
j_gene: TRBJ2-7
abundance: -

CDR3nt: TGTGCCAGCAGCTACCGGAGGGGTGGGCCTCCTGGCACAGATACGCAGTATTTT
CDR3aa: CASSYRRGGPPGTDTQYF
d_gene: -
v_gene: TRBV9
j_gene: TRBJ2-3
abundance: -

CDR3nt: TGTGCCAGCAGCGTAGTTGCCGGGGAGCTGTTTTTT
CDR3aa: CASSVVAGELFF
d_gene: -
v_gene: TRBV9
j_gene: TRBJ2-2
abundance: -

CDR3nt: TGTGCCAGCAGTTTAACGATGGGGGGGCGCAGTGAGCAGTTCTTC
CDR3aa: CASSLTMGGRSEQFF
d_gene: -
v_gene: TRBV27
j_gene: TRBJ2-1
abundance: -

CDR3nt: TGTGCCAGCCTGGCTAGCACAGATACGCAGTATTTT
CDR3aa: CASLASTDTQYF
d_gene: -
v_gene: TRBV7-9
j_gene: TRBJ2-3
abundance: -

CDR3nt: TGTGCCAGCAGTTTAAGACCTAGCAATCAGCCCCAGCATTTT
CDR3aa: CASSLRPSNQPQHF
d_gene: -
v_gene: TRBV28
j_gene: TRBJ1-5
abundance: -

CDR3nt: TGTGCCAGCAGCTATGAGGGACCCTACGAGCAGTACTTC
CDR3aa: CASSYEGPYEQYF
d_gene: -
v_gene: TRBV27
j_gene: TRBJ2-7
abundance: -

CDR3nt: TGTGCCAGCAGTGCCCCCAGGGAATTATCCTACGAGCAGTACTTC
CDR3aa: CASSAPRELSYEQYF
d_gene: -
v_gene: TRBV28
j_gene: TRBJ2-7
abundance: -

CDR3nt: TGTGCCAGCACAGTGAGAGGGTCTGGAAACACCATATATTTT
CDR3aa: CASTVRGSGNTIYF
d_gene: -
v_gene: TRBV6-1
j_gene: TRBJ1-3
abundance: -

CDR3nt: TGTGCCAGCAGCCCGGGACTGAGCTCTGGAAACACCATATATTTT
CDR3aa: CASSPGLSSGNTIYF
d_gene: -
v_gene: TRBV9
j_gene: TRBJ1-3
abundance: -

CDR3nt: TGCGCCAGCAGCCCCGGGACAGGGGGCGCCTCGTACGAGCAGTACTTC
CDR3aa: CASSPGTGGASYEQYF
d_gene: TRBD1
v_gene: TRBV4-1
j_gene: TRBJ2-7
abundance: -

CDR3nt: TGTGCCAGCAGTTCAGGGGGAGATGGTGAAAAACTGTTTTTT
CDR3aa: CASSSGGDGEKLFF
d_gene: TRBD1
v_gene: TRBV27
j_gene: TRBJ1-4
abundance: -

CDR3nt: TGCGCCAGCAGCCAAGATAGGGGACAGGGCGAGGGCTACACCTTC
CDR3aa: CASSQDRGQGEGYTF
d_gene: TRBD1
v_gene: TRBV4-1
j_gene: TRBJ1-2
abundance: -

CDR3nt: TGTGCCAGCAGTTTAATGAGGACGGGCACAGATACGCAGTATTTT
CDR3aa: CASSLMRTGTDTQYF
d_gene: -
v_gene: TRBV28
j_gene: TRBJ2-3
abundance: -

CDR3nt: TGTGCCAGCAGTCTCACGGGGGAGACTGAAGCTTTCTTT
CDR3aa: CASSLTGETEAFF
d_gene: -
v_gene: TRBV5-4
j_gene: TRBJ1-1
abundance: -

CDR3nt: TGTGCCAGCAGTTTAGAGGGAAGGGGACTAGCGTCCCACGAGCAGTACTTC
CDR3aa: CASSLEGRGLASHEQYF
d_gene: TRBD2
v_gene: TRBV27
j_gene: TRBJ2-7
abundance: -

CDR3nt: TGTGCCAGCAGCGCGGGCCCAGCGGGGGAGACCCAGTACTTC
CDR3aa: CASSAGPAGETQYF
d_gene: TRBD2
v_gene: TRBV9
j_gene: TRBJ2-5
abundance: -

CDR3nt: TGTGCCAGCAGCCTGCAGCTCGAAGAGACCCAGTACTTC
CDR3aa: CASSLQLEETQYF
d_gene: -
v_gene: TRBV5-6
j_gene: TRBJ2-5
abundance: -

CDR3nt: TGTGCCAGCAGCTTCGGGCCAAGCGTGGCCTACGAGCAGTACTTC
CDR3aa: CASSFGPSVAYEQYF
d_gene: -
v_gene: TRBV13
j_gene: TRBJ2-7
abundance: -

CDR3nt: TGTGCCAGCAGCGTAGGCGTGGCAGGGGCGAACACCGGGGAGCTGTTTTTT
CDR3aa: CASSVGVAGANTGELFF
d_gene: -
v_gene: TRBV9
j_gene: TRBJ2-2
abundance: -

CDR3nt: TGTGCCAGTAGTTTGGGACTAGCGGGAGAGGGCGTTACCTCTGGAGAGTTCTTC
CDR3aa: CASSLGLAGEGVTSGEFF
d_gene: TRBD2
v_gene: TRBV19
j_gene: TRBJ2-1
abundance: -

CDR3nt: TGTGCCAGCAGTAGAGGGGGCTCCGACAATCAGCCCCAGCATTTT
CDR3aa: CASSRGGSDNQPQHF
d_gene: TRBD1
v_gene: TRBV9
j_gene: TRBJ1-5
abundance: -

CDR3nt: TGTGCCAGCAGCCCGTGGGGTAGCGGGGTTATCTACAATGAGCAGTTCTTC
CDR3aa: CASSPWGSGVIYNEQFF
d_gene: TRBD2
v_gene: TRBV11-1
j_gene: TRBJ2-1
abundance: -

CDR3nt: TGTGCCAGCAGCGTAAGCCCAGGGAGCAGCACCGGGGAGCTGTTTTTT
CDR3aa: CASSVSPGSSTGELFF
d_gene: -
v_gene: TRBV9
j_gene: TRBJ2-2
abundance: -

CDR3nt: TGTGCCAGCAGCTTAGCCGGGACAGGGGGCGAGCAGTACTTC
CDR3aa: CASSLAGTGGEQYF
d_gene: TRBD1
v_gene: TRBV13
j_gene: TRBJ2-7
abundance: -

CDR3nt: TGTGCCAGCAGCGCGAGCGGGAGACAAAACATTCAGTACTTC
CDR3aa: CASSASGRQNIQYF
d_gene: TRBD2
v_gene: TRBV9
j_gene: TRBJ2-4
abundance: -

CDR3nt: TGTGCCAGCAGCAGGGCGGCCAGGGGGGAAACTGAAGCTTTCTTT
CDR3aa: CASSRAARGETEAFF
d_gene: TRBD1
v_gene: TRBV5-6
j_gene: TRBJ1-1
abundance: -

CDR3nt: TGTGCCATCAGTGAAAACGCGGCAGATCAACGGGGCTACACCTTC
CDR3aa: CAISENAADQRGYTF
d_gene: -
v_gene: TRBV10-3
j_gene: TRBJ1-2
abundance: -

CDR3nt: TGCAGCGTCAACGAGCGGTCCTACAATGAGCAGTTCTTC
CDR3aa: CSVNERSYNEQFF
d_gene: -
v_gene: TRBV29-1
j_gene: TRBJ2-1
abundance: -

CDR3nt: TGTGCCAGCAGCCAGGGCCCTTACGAGCAGTACTTC
CDR3aa: CASSQGPYEQYF
d_gene: -
v_gene: TRBV6-5
j_gene: TRBJ2-7
abundance: -

CDR3nt: TGTGCCAGTAGTATTTGGGGTAGCCCATCGGGGCAGTTCTTC
CDR3aa: CASSIWGSPSGQFF
d_gene: -
v_gene: TRBV19
j_gene: TRBJ2-1
abundance: -

CDR3nt: TGTGCCAGCAGTTTCAGTCAGACCTACGAGCAGTACTTC
CDR3aa: CASSFSQTYEQYF
d_gene: -
v_gene: TRBV27
j_gene: TRBJ2-7
abundance: -

CDR3nt: TGCAGCGCTGAATCCCAGGGTCTTAACACCGGGGAGCTGTTTTTT
CDR3aa: CSAESQGLNTGELFF
d_gene: -
v_gene: TRBV29-1
j_gene: TRBJ2-2
abundance: -

CDR3nt: TGTGCCACCAGCAGAGAGGACAGGGTCTATGAAAAACTGTTTTTT
CDR3aa: CATSREDRVYEKLFF
d_gene: TRBD1
v_gene: TRBV15
j_gene: TRBJ1-4
abundance: -

CDR3nt: TGTGCCAGCAGTGAATCTCTAGCGGACACAGATACGCAGTATTTT
CDR3aa: CASSESLADTDTQYF
d_gene: TRBD2
v_gene: TRBV2
j_gene: TRBJ2-3
abundance: -

CDR3nt: TGTGCCAGCAGCGGAGGACAGGGTACGGGATCACCCCTCCACTTT
CDR3aa: CASSGGQGTGSPLHF
d_gene: TRBD1
v_gene: TRBV9
j_gene: TRBJ1-6
abundance: -

CDR3nt: TGCGCCAGCAGCCAAGATATGGGGGCCCCTCAGCCCCAGCATTTT
CDR3aa: CASSQDMGAPQPQHF
d_gene: -
v_gene: TRBV4-3
j_gene: TRBJ1-5
abundance: -

CDR3nt: TGCGCCAGCAGCTTGGAAGGGGGCCTCCAAGAGACCCAGTACTTC
CDR3aa: CASSLEGGLQETQYF
d_gene: TRBD1
v_gene: TRBV5-1
j_gene: TRBJ2-5
abundance: -

CDR3nt: TGTGCCAGCGCGGGGGCAACCCCCACCTTC
CDR3aa: CASAGATPTF
d_gene: -
v_gene: TRBV9
j_gene: TRBJ1-2
abundance: -

CDR3nt: TGTGCCAGCAGACCGGCCGGGACTCTTATGAACACTGAAGCTTTCTTT
CDR3aa: CASRPAGTLMNTEAFF
d_gene: -
v_gene: TRBV27
j_gene: TRBJ1-1
abundance: -

CDR3nt: TGCGCCAGCAGCCAAAGTCGCCAGCAGGCTTTCTTT
CDR3aa: CASSQSRQQAFF
d_gene: -
v_gene: TRBV4-1
j_gene: TRBJ1-1
abundance: -

CDR3nt: TGTGCCAGCAGCCCGCATAGGGGGAATGAGCAGTTCTTC
CDR3aa: CASSPHRGNEQFF
d_gene: -
v_gene: TRBV14
j_gene: TRBJ2-1
abundance: -

CDR3nt: TGTGCCAGCAGTTACTCGGCTTCGGGGGGCCGCTATGGCTACACCTTC
CDR3aa: CASSYSASGGRYGYTF
d_gene: -
v_gene: TRBV6-6
j_gene: TRBJ1-2
abundance: -